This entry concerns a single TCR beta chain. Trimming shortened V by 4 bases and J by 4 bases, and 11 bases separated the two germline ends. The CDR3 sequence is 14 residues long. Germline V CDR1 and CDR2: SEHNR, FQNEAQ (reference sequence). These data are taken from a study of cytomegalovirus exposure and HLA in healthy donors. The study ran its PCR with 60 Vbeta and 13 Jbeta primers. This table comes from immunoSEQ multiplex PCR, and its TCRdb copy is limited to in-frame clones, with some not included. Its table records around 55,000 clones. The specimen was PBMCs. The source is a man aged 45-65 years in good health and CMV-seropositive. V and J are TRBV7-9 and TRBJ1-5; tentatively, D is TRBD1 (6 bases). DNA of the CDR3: TGTGCCAGCAGCTCCTGGACAGTTAATCAGCCCCAGCATTTT. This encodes CASSSWTVNQPQHF.